This passage covers 3 T cell receptor beta chains from one sample sequenced in a study of T cells after yellow fever vaccination. TCRdb passed the 5' RACE reads through MiXCR, listing each CDR3 protein once. This repertoire shows hundreds of thousands of distinct CDR3 sequences, 9% to 15% found once; its top ten account for 15%. This specimen was PBMCs, taken on the day of the yellow fever booster vaccination. The source is a young man who received the YFV17D yellow fever vaccine.

This clonotype has a handful of counts. This chain uses TRBV5-1 with TRBJ1-1; D is uncertain. V was pared by 4 bases and J by 0 bases, with 10 bases between. The CDR3 runs to 14 residues. CDR1 is SGHRS and CDR2 is YFSETQ in the germline V gene. The CDR3, as DNA: TGCGCCAGCAGCCAGTCTTCCGTGAACACTGAAGCTTTCTTT. Amino acid sequence: CASSQSSVNTEAFF. The full variable domain, its missing parts supplied by reference TRBV5-1 and TRBJ1-1, is KAGVTQTPRYLIKTRGQQVTLSCSPISGHRSVSWYQQTPGQGLQFLFEYFSETQRNKGNFPGRFSGRQFSNSRSEMNVSTLELGDSALYLCASSQSSVNTEAFFGQGTRLTVV.

The CDR3 sequence: CASRGQRSSGANVLTF. DNA for the CDR3: TGTGCCAGCAGAGGACAGCGCAGCTCTGGGGCCAACGTCCTGACTTTC. V is TRBV28 and J is TRBJ2-6, with D possibly being TRBD1 (6 bases). Trimming took 6 bases from V and 0 from J, leaving 12 bases between them. CDR1 MDHEN and CDR2 SYDVKM come from the germline V gene. The CDR3 length is 16 residues.

This clonotype has just a few counts. One end of the junction fails to match germline, which may point to a read error. The V gene is TRBV2, the J gene TRBJ2-4, with D uncertain. The CDR3 spans 13 residues. CDR1 SNHLY and CDR2 FYNNEI come from the germline V gene. The DNA of the CDR3 is TGTGCCAGCAGAGGAAATGGACCGATCATTGAGTACTTC. This gives the protein CASRGNGPIIEYF.